The rows below give T cell receptor beta chains drawn from one sample of a study of cytomegalovirus exposure and HLA in healthy donors. Method: immunoSEQ multiplex PCR; TCRdb's copy keeps in-frame clones and lacks some. In the table there are 90,000 or so clones, around 82% of which are singletons. The sample taken for sequencing was PBMCs. The receptors shown here come from a man aged 25 to 40 in good health and CMV-seropositive. Both conserved end residues are part of each CDR3. A D gene is named only where the DNA matches it firmly. A clone size is listed for some rows: how often the clone was seen (once, few, many), or a class if it is expanded.

V: TRBV15; size: -; J: TRBJ1-5; D: -; CDR3: CATSDLEGANQPQHF; DNA: TGTGCCACCAGCGACCTCGAAGGGGCAAATCAGCCCCAGCATTTT
V: TRBV28; size: -; J: TRBJ1-1; D: -; CDR3: CASSYDRWDMNTEAFF; DNA: TGTGCCAGCAGTTACGACAGATGGGACATGAACACTGAAGCTTTCTTT
V: TRBV2; size: -; J: TRBJ2-1; D: -; CDR3: CASRALLATNEQFF; DNA: TGTGCCAGCAGGGCCCTCCTAGCGACGAATGAGCAGTTCTTC
V: TRBV23-1; size: -; J: TRBJ2-7; D: TRBD2; CDR3: CASSQEAGGNSYEQYF; DNA: TGCGCCAGCAGTCAAGAAGCGGGGGGCAACTCCTACGAGCAGTACTTC
V: TRBV28; size: -; J: TRBJ2-5; D: -; CDR3: CASRSRETQYF; DNA: TGTGCCAGCAGGTCCAGAGAGACCCAGTACTTC
V: TRBV7-9; size: -; J: TRBJ1-6; D: -; CDR3: CASSGGSKAGSPLHF; DNA: TGTGCCAGCAGCGGCGGATCCAAGGCGGGTTCACCCCTCCACTTT
V: TRBV7-2; size: -; J: TRBJ1-2; D: -; CDR3: CASSLPTANYGYTF; DNA: TGTGCCAGCAGCTTACCGACAGCTAACTATGGCTACACCTTC
V: TRBV5-1; size: -; J: TRBJ2-2; D: TRBD1; CDR3: CASTGAGELFF; DNA: TGCGCCAGTACAGGGGCCGGGGAGCTGTTTTTT
V: TRBV6-5; size: -; J: TRBJ2-2; D: TRBD2; CDR3: CASSYFGLAPTGELFF; DNA: TGTGCCAGCAGTTACTTTGGACTAGCGCCCACCGGGGAGCTGTTTTTT
V: TRBV6-5; size: -; J: TRBJ2-1; D: -; CDR3: CASSYGLPRSNEQFF; DNA: TGTGCCAGCAGTTACGGACTACCCCGGTCCAATGAGCAGTTCTTC
V: TRBV5-4; size: few; J: TRBJ1-1; D: TRBD1; CDR3: CASSFPTGSLNTEAFF; DNA: TGTGCCAGCAGCTTTCCGACAGGGAGCTTGAACACTGAAGCTTTCTTT
V: TRBV5-5; size: -; J: TRBJ2-1; D: -; CDR3: CASSLGGNNNEQFF; DNA: TGTGCCAGCAGCTTGGGAGGCAACAACAATGAGCAGTTCTTC
V: TRBV6-5; size: -; J: TRBJ2-7; D: TRBD2; CDR3: CATRGLAGYEQYF; DNA: TGTGCCACCAGGGGACTAGCGGGGTACGAGCAGTACTTC
V: TRBV10-3; size: -; J: TRBJ2-1; D: -; CDR3: CAISEGVMEQFF; DNA: TGTGCCATCAGTGAAGGGGTCATGGAGCAGTTCTTC
V: TRBV7-9; size: -; J: TRBJ2-3; D: TRBD2; CDR3: CASSFEGLAADTQYF; DNA: TGTGCCAGCAGCTTCGAGGGACTAGCGGCAGATACGCAGTATTTT
V: TRBV5-5; size: -; J: TRBJ2-7; D: -; CDR3: CASSPSYEQYF; DNA: TGTGCCAGCAGTCCGTCCTACGAGCAGTACTTC
V: TRBV4-2; size: -; J: TRBJ2-2; D: -; CDR3: CASSQAGRESTGELFF; DNA: TGTGCCAGCAGCCAAGCGGGCCGGGAGAGTACCGGGGAGCTGTTTTTT
V: TRBV6-1; size: -; J: TRBJ1-5; D: -; CDR3: CASREGNQPQHF; DNA: TGTGCCAGCAGGGAGGGGAATCAGCCCCAGCATTTT
V: TRBV13; size: -; J: TRBJ2-7; D: TRBD1; CDR3: CASRRFVGQAYEQYF; DNA: TGTGCCAGCAGGCGCTTCGTTGGACAGGCCTACGAGCAGTACTTC
V: TRBV28; size: -; J: TRBJ2-2; D: -; CDR3: CASSFLNTGELFF; DNA: TGTGCCAGCAGTTTTTTAAACACCGGGGAGCTGTTTTTT
V: TRBV10-2; size: -; J: TRBJ2-5; D: TRBD1; CDR3: CASSESGTGIETQYF; DNA: TGCGCCAGCAGTGAGTCGGGGACAGGGATCGAGACCCAGTACTTC
V: TRBV5-8; size: -; J: TRBJ2-2; D: TRBD2; CDR3: CASSWGGEGPNTGELFF; DNA: TGTGCCAGCAGCTGGGGGGGGGAGGGTCCGAACACCGGGGAGCTGTTTTTT
V: TRBV11-3; size: -; J: TRBJ2-4; D: -; CDR3: CASSLTEVAKNIQYF; DNA: TGTGCCAGCAGCTTAACCGAGGTAGCCAAAAACATTCAGTACTTC
V: TRBV10-3; size: -; J: TRBJ2-1; D: TRBD2; CDR3: CAISGGEGRYNEQFF; DNA: TGTGCCATCAGTGGGGGGGAGGGACGGTACAATGAGCAGTTCTTC
V: TRBV9; size: once; J: TRBJ1-3; D: TRBD1; CDR3: CASSQGQLPGNTIYF; DNA: TGTGCCAGCAGTCAGGGACAGCTGCCTGGAAACACCATATATTTT
V: TRBV30; size: -; J: TRBJ1-5; D: TRBD1; CDR3: CAWSLQGLSQPQHF; DNA: TGTGCCTGGAGCTTACAGGGGTTGAGTCAGCCCCAGCATTTT
V: TRBV6-1; size: many; J: TRBJ1-1; D: -; CDR3: CASSEREITEAFF; DNA: TGTGCCAGCAGTGAGAGGGAAATCACTGAAGCTTTCTTT
V: TRBV25-1; size: -; J: TRBJ2-7; D: -; CDR3: CASSGHPGEQYF; DNA: TGTGCCAGCAGCGGACACCCGGGCGAGCAGTACTTC
V: TRBV19; size: -; J: TRBJ1-5; D: -; CDR3: CASSIGGGYSNQPQHF; DNA: TGTGCCAGTAGTATAGGAGGTGGGTATAGCAATCAGCCCCAGCATTTT
V: TRBV19; size: -; J: TRBJ1-5; D: -; CDR3: CASSPGQSYQPQHF; DNA: TGTGCCAGTAGTCCCGGACAGAGCTATCAGCCCCAGCATTTT
V: TRBV6-6; size: -; J: TRBJ1-5; D: TRBD1; CDR3: CASSSGQGHSNQPQHF; DNA: TGTGCCAGCAGTTCCGGACAGGGTCATAGCAATCAGCCCCAGCATTTT
V: TRBV5-1; size: -; J: TRBJ2-2; D: TRBD1; CDR3: CASSQGTENTGELFF; DNA: TGCGCCAGCAGCCAAGGGACAGAGAACACCGGGGAGCTGTTTTTT
V: TRBV27; size: -; J: TRBJ2-1; D: -; CDR3: CASSLSFVYNEQFF; DNA: TGTGCCAGCAGTTTAAGCTTCGTCTACAATGAGCAGTTCTTC
V: TRBV6-5; size: -; J: TRBJ2-7; D: -; CDR3: CASSYVNKREQYF; DNA: TGTGCCAGCAGTTATGTTAACAAACGCGAGCAGTACTTC
V: TRBV5-6; size: few; J: TRBJ1-1; D: TRBD1; CDR3: CASTRTGGEGAFF; DNA: TGTGCCAGCACCCGGACAGGGGGCGAGGGAGCTTTCTTT
V: TRBV4-2; size: -; J: TRBJ2-1; D: -; CDR3: CASSQVTTSIEQFF; DNA: TGTGCCAGCAGCCAAGTTACGACTAGTATTGAGCAGTTCTTC
V: TRBV7-2; size: once; J: TRBJ2-3; D: -; CDR3: CASSLMQRGTDTQYF; DNA: TGTGCCAGCAGCTTAATGCAGCGGGGCACAGATACGCAGTATTTT
V: TRBV6-1; size: -; J: TRBJ2-3; D: -; CDR3: CATTRARGTDAQYF; DNA: TGTGCCACTACGAGGGCGCGGGGCACAGATGCGCAGTATTTT
V: TRBV4-3; size: -; J: TRBJ2-7; D: -; CDR3: CASSHLRGQYF; DNA: TGCGCCAGCAGCCATCTCCGGGGGCAGTACTTC
V: TRBV7-6; size: -; J: TRBJ2-1; D: TRBD2; CDR3: CASSLGREYNEQFF; DNA: TGTGCCAGCAGCTTAGGGCGGGAGTACAATGAGCAGTTCTTC
V: TRBV6-5; size: -; J: TRBJ2-5; D: -; CDR3: CASSYFDSEETQYF; DNA: TGTGCCAGCAGTTACTTCGACAGTGAGGAGACCCAGTACTTC
V: TRBV6-1; size: -; J: TRBJ1-1; D: -; CDR3: CASIEGLDTEAFF; DNA: TGTGCCAGCATAGAGGGTTTAGACACTGAAGCTTTCTTT
V: TRBV28; size: -; J: TRBJ2-1; D: TRBD2; CDR3: CASSRQIGLAGEKNNEQFF; DNA: TGTGCCAGCAGTCGACAAATCGGACTAGCGGGAGAGAAGAACAATGAGCAGTTCTTC